This T cell receptor beta chain was obtained from a study of shared clonotypes between healthy human individuals. Whole-study findings and limits: Sharing across a few donors was seen in 4% to 6.5% of naive CD4 clonotypes. Non-shared clonotypes had lower generation probabilities than clonotypes shared by all four sorted-subset donors.

CD8 cells regarded as naive lacked CD45RO, were positively chosen for CCR7, and omitted terminally differentiated effector memory CD45RA+ cells. Deep-level settings were used for running the assay. Profiling relied on immunoSEQ multiplex PCR, and the TCRdb table lists in-frame clones only, not all of them. The data show about 680,000 clones, around 90% seen once. In the case of this clone: Its antigen is currently unknown.

The CDR3 loop spans 17 amino acids. Germline lookup yields CDR1 SGHTS and CDR2 YDEGEE. After removal of 4 bases from V and 2 bases from J, the junction contained 14 bases not matched to a gene. The sequenced material came from naive CD8+ T cells sorted from blood. The sequence derives from a man aged 25-45 years in good health. The gene calls are TRBV5-8 and TRBJ1-1; TRBD1 matches at 7 bases. Here the CDR3 reads CASSVPGGTPFNTEAFF. CDR3 DNA sequence: TGTGCCAGCAGCGTCCCAGGGGGGACGCCTTTTAACACTGAAGCTTTCTTT.